This T cell receptor beta chain appears in the sequencing data of a study of T cells in Graves' hyperthyroidism and ophthalmopathy. Germline-derived CDR1 and CDR2 are LNHDA and SQIVND (reference sequence). There are 14 residues in the CDR3. The ends were cut back, 6 bases at V and 2 bases at J, with 10 bases in the middle. Details on this clonotype: Its antigen is as yet unknown.

General study results and limits: Ophthalmopathy prediction by the model preceded onset by a median roughly 6 months.

Enrolled ophthalmopathy patients presented with a Clinical Activity Score of at least 3, a NOSPECS grade of at least 4, and disease duration under 3 months. Researchers amplified the TCR beta CDR3 regions from RNA transcripts. Primed by the HTBI set, a first-round RT-PCR was run on the TCR CDR3. MiXCR was run by TCRdb on the multiplex PCR reads, yielding one entry per CDR3 protein. The sample includes over 250,000 distinct CDR3 sequences, about 15% of them seen just once. This receptor was obtained from a woman aged 60-75 years with Graves' ophthalmopathy. This chain joins TRBV19 and TRBJ2-2, with a possible D match to TRBD1 (6 bases). The sample was blood. Here the CDR3 reads CASSSGVNTGELFF. The DNA for the CDR3 is TGTGCCAGTAGCTCAGGGGTTAACACCGGGGAGCTGTTTTTT.